This T cell receptor (beta chain) derives from a study of beta chain features in type 1 diabetes. Study-wide results and caveats: Shorter TCRB CDR3s, moderately but significantly so, were found in Type 1 diabetes patients in all four CD4+ subsets.

Comments on this clone: Its target is not known.

The authors reverse transcribed all of the isolated RNA, so sequencing captured expressed TCRB transcripts. Method: immunoSEQ multiplex PCR; TCRdb's copy keeps in-frame clones and lacks some. The sample has some 290,000 clones; about 24% are singletons. This CDR3 has 14 amino acids. V trimming: 4 bases; J trimming: 6 bases; junction bases outside the gene matches: 4. Germline CDR1 MNHNS, CDR2 SASEGT. Sequencing input: naive CD4+ T cells from blood. This TCR was recovered from a woman aged 25 to 45 with type 1 diabetes. This sequence joins TRBV6-1 and TRBJ2-2; TRBD2 matches 8 bases. CDR3 bases: TGTGCCAGCAGTGCAATGACTAGCGCCGGGGAGCTGTTTTTT. Its protein is CASSAMTSAGELFF.